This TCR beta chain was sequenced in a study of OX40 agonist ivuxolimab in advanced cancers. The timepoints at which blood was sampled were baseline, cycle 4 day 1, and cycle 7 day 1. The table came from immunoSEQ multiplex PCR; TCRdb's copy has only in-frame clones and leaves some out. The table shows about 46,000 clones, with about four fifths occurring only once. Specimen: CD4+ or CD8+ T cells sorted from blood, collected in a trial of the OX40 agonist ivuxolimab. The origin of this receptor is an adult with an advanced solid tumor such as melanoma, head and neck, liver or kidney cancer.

Here the CDR3 reads CASSLGLSGGFF. The CDR3, as DNA: TGTGCCAGCAGCTTAGGGTTATCTGGGGGGTTCTTC. The chain joins TRBV7-2 to TRBJ2-1; D is tentatively TRBD1 or TRBD2 (5 bases each). Germline-derived CDR1 and CDR2 are SGHTA and FQGNSA. This CDR3 region has 12 residues. Trimming cost V 1 base and J 15 bases, with 13 bases left between them.